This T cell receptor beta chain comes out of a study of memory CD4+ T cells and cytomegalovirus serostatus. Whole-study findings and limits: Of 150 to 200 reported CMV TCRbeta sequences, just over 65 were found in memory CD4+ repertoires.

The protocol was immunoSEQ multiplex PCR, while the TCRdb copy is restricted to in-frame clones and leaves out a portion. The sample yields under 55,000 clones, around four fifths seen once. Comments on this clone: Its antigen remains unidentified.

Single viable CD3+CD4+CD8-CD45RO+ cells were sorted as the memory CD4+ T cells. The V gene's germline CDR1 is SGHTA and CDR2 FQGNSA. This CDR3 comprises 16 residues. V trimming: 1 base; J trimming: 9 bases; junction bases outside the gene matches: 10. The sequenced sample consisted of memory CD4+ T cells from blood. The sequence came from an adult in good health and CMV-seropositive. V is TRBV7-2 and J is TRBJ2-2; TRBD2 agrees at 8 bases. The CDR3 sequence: CASSLDGLAQNRELFF. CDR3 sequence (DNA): TGTGCCAGCAGCTTAGATGGACTAGCCCAGAACCGGGAGCTGTTTTTT.